The text below deals with one TCR beta chain. Its target is unknown. The CDR3 is made up of 12 amino acids. V was shortened by 5 bases and J by 5 bases, with 12 bases between the two germline ends. CDR1 is GTSNPN, CDR2 SVGIG, per germline (reference sequence). This sample is drawn from a study of Ad26.COV2.S vaccination and SARS-CoV-2 variants. Method: immunoSEQ multiplex PCR; TCRdb's copy keeps in-frame clones and lacks some. The sample consists of over 400,000 clones, roughly 90% of them appearing once. Treatment in this sample: 15 to 20 received Ad26.COV2.S at low or high dose, single or two shots; several received placebo; per-sample allocation not given. Samples came from day 63 after the first vaccine or placebo injection. It was an adult aged 18-55 years in Boston who was the donor. Findings of the study overall: Comparability of non-spike TCR breadth was observed across vaccine and placebo recipients.

This specimen consisted of peripheral blood, obtained in a trial of Ad26.COV2.S vaccine versus placebo. The J gene is TRBJ1-1, the V gene TRBV30, with unresolved D. This receptor was taken from a person aged 18-65 years who received the Ad26.COV2.S COVID-19 vaccine or a placebo. In nucleotides, the CDR3 is TGTGCCTGGGCCGAGGCGCGGACTGAAGCTTTCTTT. It encodes CAWAEARTEAFF.